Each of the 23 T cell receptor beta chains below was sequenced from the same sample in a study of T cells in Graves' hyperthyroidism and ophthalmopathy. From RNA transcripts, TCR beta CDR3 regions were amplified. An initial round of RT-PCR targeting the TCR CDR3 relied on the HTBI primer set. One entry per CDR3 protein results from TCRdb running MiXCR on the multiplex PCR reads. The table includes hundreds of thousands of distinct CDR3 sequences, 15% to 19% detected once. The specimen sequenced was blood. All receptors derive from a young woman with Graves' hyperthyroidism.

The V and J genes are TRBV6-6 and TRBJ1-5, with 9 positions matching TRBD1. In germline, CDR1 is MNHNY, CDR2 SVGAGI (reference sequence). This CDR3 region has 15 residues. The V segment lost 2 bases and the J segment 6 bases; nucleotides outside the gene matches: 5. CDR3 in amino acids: CASSYRQGGGQPQHF. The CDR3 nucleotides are TGTGCCAGCAGTTACCGACAGGGGGGAGGTCAGCCCCAGCATTTT.

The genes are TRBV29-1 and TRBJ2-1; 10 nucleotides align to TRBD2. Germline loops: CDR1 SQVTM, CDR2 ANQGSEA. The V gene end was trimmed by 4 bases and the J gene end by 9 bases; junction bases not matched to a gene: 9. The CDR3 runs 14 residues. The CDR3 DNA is TGCAGCGTTGTTCCGGGACTAGCGACGGCTGAGCAGTTCTTC. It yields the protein CSVVPGLATAEQFF.

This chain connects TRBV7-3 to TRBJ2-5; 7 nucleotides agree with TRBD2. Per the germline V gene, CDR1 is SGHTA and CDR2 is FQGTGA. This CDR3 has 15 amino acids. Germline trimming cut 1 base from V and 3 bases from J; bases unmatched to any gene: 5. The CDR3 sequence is CASSLSPGREETQYF. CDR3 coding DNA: TGTGCCAGCAGCTTAAGCCCAGGGAGGGAAGAGACCCAGTACTTC.

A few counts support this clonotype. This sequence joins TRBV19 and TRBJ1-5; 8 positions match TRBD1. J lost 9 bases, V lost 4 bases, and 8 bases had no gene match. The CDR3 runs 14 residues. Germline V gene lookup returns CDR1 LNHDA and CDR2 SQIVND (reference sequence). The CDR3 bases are TGTGCCAGTAGTAAGGGACAGGTTCGGTGGCCCCAGCATTTT. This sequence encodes CASSKGQVRWPQHF.

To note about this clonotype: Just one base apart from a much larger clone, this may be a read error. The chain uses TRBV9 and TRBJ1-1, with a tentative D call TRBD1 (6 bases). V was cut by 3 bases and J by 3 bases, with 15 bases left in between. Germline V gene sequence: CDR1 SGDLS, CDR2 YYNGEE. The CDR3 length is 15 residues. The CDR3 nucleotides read TGTGCCAGCAGCGCAGTCCGGGGGGCAGACACTGAAGCTTTCTTT. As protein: CASSAVRGADTEAFF.

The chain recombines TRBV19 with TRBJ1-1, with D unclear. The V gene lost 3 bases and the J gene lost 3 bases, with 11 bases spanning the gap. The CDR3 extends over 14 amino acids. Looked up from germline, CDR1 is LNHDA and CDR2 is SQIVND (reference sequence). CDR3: CASSIEGVDTEAFF. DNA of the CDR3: TGTGCCAGTAGTATCGAGGGAGTGGACACTGAAGCTTTCTTT.

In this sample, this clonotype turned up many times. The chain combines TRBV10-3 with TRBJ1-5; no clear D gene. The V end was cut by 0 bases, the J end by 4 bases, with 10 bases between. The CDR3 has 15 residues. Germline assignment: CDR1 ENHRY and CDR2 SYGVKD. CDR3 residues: CAISESSAGNQPQHF. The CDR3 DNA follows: TGTGCCATCAGTGAGTCGTCGGCGGGTAATCAGCCCCAGCATTTT.

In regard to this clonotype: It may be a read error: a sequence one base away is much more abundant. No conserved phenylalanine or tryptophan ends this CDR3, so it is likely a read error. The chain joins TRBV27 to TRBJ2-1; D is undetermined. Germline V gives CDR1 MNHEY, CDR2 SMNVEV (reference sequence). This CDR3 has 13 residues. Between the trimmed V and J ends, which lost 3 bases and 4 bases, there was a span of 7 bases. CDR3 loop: CASSLSQYNEQFL. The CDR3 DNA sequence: TGTGCCAGCAGTTTGTCCCAATACAATGAGCAGTTCCTC.

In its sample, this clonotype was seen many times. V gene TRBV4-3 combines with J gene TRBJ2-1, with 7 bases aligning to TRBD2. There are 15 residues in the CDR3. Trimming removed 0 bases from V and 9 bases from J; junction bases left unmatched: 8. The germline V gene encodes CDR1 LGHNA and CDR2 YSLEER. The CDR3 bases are TGCGCCAGCAGCCAAGATACCGGACTAGGTGGTGAGCAGTTCTTC. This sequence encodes CASSQDTGLGGEQFF.

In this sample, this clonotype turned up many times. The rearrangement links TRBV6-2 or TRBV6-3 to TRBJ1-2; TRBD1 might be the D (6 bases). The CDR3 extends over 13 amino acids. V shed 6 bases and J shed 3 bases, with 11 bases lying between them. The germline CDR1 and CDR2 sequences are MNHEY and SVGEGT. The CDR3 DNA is TGTGCCAGCAGATCTACAGGGCACTATGGCTACACCTTC. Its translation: CASRSTGHYGYTF.

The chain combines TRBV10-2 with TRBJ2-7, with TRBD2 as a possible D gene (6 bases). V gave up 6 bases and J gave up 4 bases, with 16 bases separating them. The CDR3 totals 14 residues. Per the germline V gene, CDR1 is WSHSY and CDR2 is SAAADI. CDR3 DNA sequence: TGCGCCAGCAGAGAAAGCGGGTACATTTACGAGCAGTACTTC. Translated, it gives CASRESGYIYEQYF.

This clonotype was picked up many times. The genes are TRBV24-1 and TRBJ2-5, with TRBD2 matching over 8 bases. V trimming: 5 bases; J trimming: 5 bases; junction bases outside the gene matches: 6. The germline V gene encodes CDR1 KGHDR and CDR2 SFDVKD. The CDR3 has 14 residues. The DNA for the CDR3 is TGTGCCACCAGTGCCGGGAGGGGTTGGGAGACCCAGTACTTC. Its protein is CATSAGRGWETQYF.

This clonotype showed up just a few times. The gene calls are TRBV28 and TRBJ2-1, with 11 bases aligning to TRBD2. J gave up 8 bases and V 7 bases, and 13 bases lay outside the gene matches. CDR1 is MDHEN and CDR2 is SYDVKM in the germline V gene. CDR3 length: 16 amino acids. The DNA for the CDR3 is TGTGCCAGCACTAGCGGGAGGACCGCCGAGGGAGATGAGCAGTTCTTC. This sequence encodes CASTSGRTAEGDEQFF.

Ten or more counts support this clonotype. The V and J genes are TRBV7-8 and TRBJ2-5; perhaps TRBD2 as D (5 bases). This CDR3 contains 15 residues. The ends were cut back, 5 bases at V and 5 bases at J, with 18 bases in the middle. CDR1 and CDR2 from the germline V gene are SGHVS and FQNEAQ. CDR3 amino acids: CASSPSRRLGETQYF. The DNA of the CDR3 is TGTGCCAGCAGCCCGAGTCGGAGGTTAGGGGAGACCCAGTACTTC.

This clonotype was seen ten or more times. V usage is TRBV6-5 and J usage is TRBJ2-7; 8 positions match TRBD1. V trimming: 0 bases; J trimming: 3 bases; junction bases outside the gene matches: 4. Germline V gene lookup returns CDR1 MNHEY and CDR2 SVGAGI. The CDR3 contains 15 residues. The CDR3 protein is CASSYSRDRFYEQYF. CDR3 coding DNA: TGTGCCAGCAGTTACTCGAGGGACAGGTTCTACGAGCAGTACTTC.

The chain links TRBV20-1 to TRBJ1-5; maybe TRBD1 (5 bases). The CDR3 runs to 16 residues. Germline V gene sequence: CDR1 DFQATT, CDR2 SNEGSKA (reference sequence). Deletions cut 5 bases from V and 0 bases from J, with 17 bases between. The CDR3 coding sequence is TGCAGTGCTCATGGGCCGGGGCAGGATAGCAATCAGCCCCAGCATTTT. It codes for CSAHGPGQDSNQPQHF.

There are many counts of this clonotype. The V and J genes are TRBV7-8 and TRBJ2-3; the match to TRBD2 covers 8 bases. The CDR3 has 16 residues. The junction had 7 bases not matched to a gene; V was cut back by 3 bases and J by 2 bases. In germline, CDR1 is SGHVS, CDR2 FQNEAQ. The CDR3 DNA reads TGTGCCAGCAGCTTTAGCGGGATAGGTCCCACAGATACGCAGTATTTT. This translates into CASSFSGIGPTDTQYF.

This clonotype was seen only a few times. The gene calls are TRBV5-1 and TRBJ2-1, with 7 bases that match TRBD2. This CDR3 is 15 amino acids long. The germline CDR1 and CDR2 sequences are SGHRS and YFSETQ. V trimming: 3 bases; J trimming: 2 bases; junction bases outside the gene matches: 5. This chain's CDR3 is CASSYPGGAYNEQFF. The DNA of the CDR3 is TGCGCCAGCAGCTACCCGGGAGGCGCCTACAATGAGCAGTTCTTC.

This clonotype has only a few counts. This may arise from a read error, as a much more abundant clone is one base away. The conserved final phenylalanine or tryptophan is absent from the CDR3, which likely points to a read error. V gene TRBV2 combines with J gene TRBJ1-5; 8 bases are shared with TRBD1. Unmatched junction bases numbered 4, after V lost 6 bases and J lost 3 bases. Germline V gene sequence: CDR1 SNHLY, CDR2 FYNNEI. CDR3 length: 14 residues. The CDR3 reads CASRGQGDNQPQHL. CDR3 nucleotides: TGTGCCAGCAGAGGACAGGGAGACAATCAGCCCCAGCATCTT.

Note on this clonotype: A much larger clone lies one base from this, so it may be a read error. The CDR3 protein is CTSSSFAGGPRSQETQYF. CDR3 bases: TGTACCAGCAGTTCATTCGCGGGGGGTCCTCGCAGCCAAGAGACCCAGTACTTC. The chain is built from TRBV6-2 or TRBV6-3 and TRBJ2-5; 8 nucleotides agree with TRBD2. The CDR3 loop spans 18 amino acids. Germline CDR1 is MNHEY and CDR2 is SVGEGT.

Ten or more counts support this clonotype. The CDR3 loop reads CATRQAGVSDTQYF. CDR3 DNA: TGTGCCACACGACAGGCGGGGGTTTCAGATACGCAGTATTTT. The chain has TRBV6-1 and TRBJ2-3; D possibly corresponds to TRBD2 (7 bases). Germline V gene lookup returns CDR1 MNHNS and CDR2 SASEGT. The CDR3 runs 14 residues. With 10 bases removed from V and 4 bases from J, the gap between germline ends came to 18 bases.

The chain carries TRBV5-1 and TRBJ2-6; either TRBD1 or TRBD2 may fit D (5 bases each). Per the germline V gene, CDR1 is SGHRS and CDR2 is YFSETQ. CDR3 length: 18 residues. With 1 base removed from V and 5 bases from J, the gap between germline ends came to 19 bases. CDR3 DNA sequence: TGCGCCAGCAGCTTGCTGGGCAGTCCCTGGGGGAGGGCCAACGTCCTGACTTTC. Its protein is CASSLLGSPWGRANVLTF.

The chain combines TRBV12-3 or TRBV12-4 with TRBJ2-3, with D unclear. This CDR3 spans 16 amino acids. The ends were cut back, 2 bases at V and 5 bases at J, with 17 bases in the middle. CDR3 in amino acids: CASSLWMELVLDTQYF. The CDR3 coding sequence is TGTGCCAGCAGTTTATGGATGGAACTTGTTTTAGATACGCAGTATTTT.